The 11 T cell receptor beta chains below were found in one sample sequenced in a study of blood T cell repertoires in COVID-19. Clones were sequenced by immunoSEQ multiplex PCR, and TCRdb holds only the in-frame ones, with some missing. The sample records 200,000 to 250,000 clones, 75% to 90% being singletons. The sample comprised PBMCs or T cells enriched from blood (not recorded which). These TCRs come from a woman younger than 35 in a cohort exposed to, infected with or recovered from COVID-19 (not recorded which).

The chain has TRBV6-1 and TRBJ2-3; 13 bases line up with TRBD2. Germline CDR1 and CDR2: MNHNS and SASEGT. The CDR3 has 19 amino acids. J was trimmed by 7 bases and V by 2 bases; bases with no gene match: 15. The CDR3 nucleotides read TGTGCCAGCAGTGAACTTGTTTTTGGCACTAGCGGGGGGGCGTATACGCAGTATTTT. Its protein product is CASSELVFGTSGGAYTQYF.

The V call is TRBV12-3 or TRBV12-4, the J call TRBJ2-1; 9 positions agree with TRBD2. The CDR3 covers 13 residues. J gave up 5 bases and V 8 bases, and 4 bases lay outside the gene matches. CDR3 loop: CASRLAVHNEQFF. The CDR3 DNA reads TGTGCCAGCCGACTAGCGGTCCACAATGAGCAGTTCTTC.

The V call is TRBV5-1, the J call TRBJ2-5; 9 bases agree with TRBD1. This CDR3 comprises 15 residues. Germline CDR1 reads SGHRS; CDR2 reads YFSETQ. V trimming: 0 bases; J trimming: 4 bases; junction bases outside the gene matches: 4. Written as DNA, the CDR3 is TGCGCCAGCAGCTTGGGGGACAGGGCAGCAGAGACCCAGTACTTC. It yields the protein CASSLGDRAAETQYF. The whole variable domain, filled in from reference TRBV5-1 and TRBJ2-5, reads KAGVTQTPRYLIKTRGQQVTLSCSPISGHRSVSWYQQTPGQGLQFLFEYFSETQRNKGNFPGRFSGRQFSNSRSEMNVSTLELGDSALYLCASSLGDRAAETQYFGPGTRLLVL.

CDR3 nucleotides: TGTGCCAGCAGTTCCTCCGGGGACGGAGGGCCCTCTGGAAACACCATATATTTT. It is translated as CASSSSGDGGPSGNTIYF. V usage is TRBV28 and J usage is TRBJ1-3; TRBD1 might be the D (5 bases). The V gene's germline CDR1 is MDHEN and CDR2 SYDVKM. The CDR3 consists of 18 residues. V gave up 4 bases and J gave up 0 bases, with 19 bases separating them.

This clone came up once. The chain is built from TRBV10-2 and TRBJ1-2; perhaps TRBD1 as D (6 bases). Trimming took 0 bases from V and 3 from J, leaving 14 bases between them. CDR1 WSHSY and CDR2 SAAADI come from the germline V gene. There are 16 residues in the CDR3. CDR3 sequence reads: CASSESITGWDYGYTF. The CDR3 DNA is TGCGCCAGCAGTGAGTCGATTACAGGGTGGGACTATGGCTACACCTTC.

This chain links TRBV7-2 with TRBJ2-7; 8 nucleotides match TRBD2. CDR1 and CDR2 (germline): SGHTA, FQGNSA. Trimming removed 7 bases from V and 2 bases from J; junction bases left unmatched: 10. The CDR3 covers 15 residues. CDR3 sequence (DNA): TGTGCCAGCAAAAATGTGTATAGCGGGGCCTACGAGCAGTACTTC. Protein product: CASKNVYSGAYEQYF.

This clone was counted a few times. The V call is TRBV5-1, the J call TRBJ2-7, with 7 nucleotides matching TRBD2. Germline-derived CDR1 and CDR2 are SGHRS and YFSETQ. V dropped 4 bases and J dropped 4; count of bases not matched to a gene: 14. The CDR3 is 16 amino acids. The chain's CDR3 is CASSLTGGPQGYEQYF. The CDR3 nucleotides are TGCGCCAGCAGCCTCACGGGGGGACCTCAGGGTTACGAGCAGTACTTC.

The chain employs TRBV7-2 and TRBJ2-5, with D unclear. V lost 6 bases and J lost 2, with 10 bases in between. The CDR3 is made up of 13 amino acids. CDR1 is SGHTA and CDR2 is FQGNSA in the germline V gene. As DNA, the CDR3 is TGTGCCAGCAGGTTGACTCCACAAGAGACCCAGTACTTC. Translated, it gives CASRLTPQETQYF.

The gene calls are TRBV10-2 and TRBJ2-7; weak D call: TRBD1 (5 bases). V was clipped by 6 bases and J by 0 bases, with 18 bases between them. There are 16 residues in the CDR3. Germline V CDR1 and CDR2: WSHSY, SAAADI. The CDR3 is CASRDHRTSYSYEQYF. The CDR3 DNA reads TGCGCCAGCAGGGACCACCGGACAAGTTACTCCTACGAGCAGTACTTC.

V is TRBV7-6 and J is TRBJ2-5; 10 bases agree with TRBD1. Germline V gene sequence: CDR1 SGHVS, CDR2 FNYEAQ. V shed 1 base and J 5 bases; nucleotides not matched to a gene: 7. This CDR3 comprises 16 residues. This CDR3 is CASSLVGTGDWETQYF. The CDR3 DNA reads TGTGCCAGCAGCTTAGTAGGGACAGGGGATTGGGAGACCCAGTACTTC.

V and J are TRBV9 and TRBJ2-1; 7 bases are shared with TRBD2. V lost 0 bases, J lost 6 bases, and 6 bases stayed unmatched. Looked up from germline, CDR1 is SGDLS and CDR2 is YYNGEE. The CDR3 is made up of 15 amino acids. CDR3 in amino acids: CASSVGGGSGNEQFF. The CDR3 nucleotides are TGTGCCAGCAGCGTAGGGGGCGGGAGCGGCAATGAGCAGTTCTTC.